These 5 T cell receptor beta chains were all obtained from the same sample, sequenced in a study of T cells after yellow fever vaccination. MiXCR was run by TCRdb on the 5' RACE reads, yielding one entry per CDR3 protein. This sample carries about 63,000 distinct CDR3 sequences, 7.4% of them seen once, and the ten largest clones take about 40%. The sequences come from CD8+ T cells sorted from PBMCs, collected 15 days after the yellow fever booster vaccination. The receptors stem from a man aged 30 to 45 who received the YFV17D yellow fever vaccine.

This clonotype was seen many times. This rearrangement joins TRBV5-1 to TRBJ2-7; TRBD1 matches at 9 bases. The germline CDR1 and CDR2 sequences are SGHRS and YFSETQ. The CDR3 has 14 residues. Trimming took 4 bases from V and 3 from J; bases not matched to a gene: 5. The CDR3 sequence is CASSTGDRVYEQYF. CDR3 DNA: TGCGCCAGCAGCACAGGGGACAGGGTCTACGAGCAGTACTTC.

This clonotype appeared many times. The chain recombines TRBV24-1 with TRBJ2-5; D not certain. CDR1 and CDR2 (germline): KGHDR, SFDVKD. This CDR3 spans 15 amino acids. Trimming left V 0 bases short and J 5 bases short, with 12 bases between. The CDR3 sequence: CATSDLDSLGETQYF. In nucleotides, the CDR3 is TGTGCCACCAGTGATTTGGACTCATTGGGGGAGACCCAGTACTTC.

This clonotype was seen at least ten times. This chain uses TRBV7-2 with TRBJ1-2; D is unclear. The CDR3 totals 16 residues. Germline assignment: CDR1 SGHTA and CDR2 FQGNSA. V lost 3 bases, J lost 2 bases, and 16 bases lay in between. This CDR3 is CASSFTGHTENYGYTF. Here the CDR3 DNA reads TGTGCCAGCAGCTTTACGGGCCATACAGAGAACTATGGCTACACCTTC.

This clonotype was picked up a small number of times. The V and J genes are TRBV23-1 and TRBJ2-7; 10 nucleotides align to TRBD2. TRBV23-1 is treated as an ORF (open reading frame) with a function not yet certain. The junction had 21 bases not matched to a gene; V was cut back by 2 bases and J by 2 bases. The CDR3 extends over 21 amino acids. CDR3 in DNA: TGCGCCAGCAGTCAAGGTTCTTCTAGCGGGAGTCACACACTCAGGACCTACGAGCAGTACTTC. It translates to CASSQGSSSGSHTLRTYEQYF.

This clonotype was counted at least ten times. V and J are TRBV7-9 and TRBJ2-1, with 8 positions matching TRBD2. The trim removed 0 bases at V and 8 bases at J, leaving 12 bases unmatched. The CDR3 extends over 17 amino acids. Germline CDR1 SEHNR, CDR2 FQNEAQ (reference sequence). The CDR3 sequence: CASSLAPGGTSPHEQFF. The CDR3 coding sequence is TGTGCCAGCAGCTTAGCCCCTGGGGGGACTAGTCCCCATGAGCAGTTCTTC.